These 31 T cell receptor beta chains share one sample of origin, sequenced in a study of spatial heterogeneity in lung cancer. MiXCR, run by TCRdb on the 5' RACE reads, gives a single entry per CDR3 protein. The data show 95,000 or so distinct CDR3 sequences, with 7% to 9% seen just once and less than 9% held by the top ten. Sample time point: sample taken at primary tumor resection. Unsorted tumor, nontumor lung tissue or cryopreserved PBMC supplied the whole RNA. The sample in question was PBMCs, obtained at surgery. Receptor source: a male donor with early-stage non-small cell lung cancer.

V gene TRBV10-2 combines with J gene TRBJ2-3; 11 bases match TRBD2. CDR1 and CDR2 from the germline V gene are WSHSY and SAAADI. Trimming cost V 8 bases and J 8 bases; bases outside gene matches: 9. The CDR3 is 14 amino acids. CDR3 loop: CASGSSGRSITQYF. CDR3 bases: TGCGCCAGCGGGTCTAGCGGGAGGTCGATTACGCAGTATTTT.

This clonotype was seen a handful of times. The chain joins TRBV7-2 to TRBJ2-3; TRBD2 matches at 7 bases. The trim removed 2 bases at V and 0 bases at J, leaving 11 bases unmatched. In germline, CDR1 is SGHTA, CDR2 FQGNSA. This CDR3 is 18 amino acids long. CDR3: CASSLKLAGPISTDTQYF. The CDR3 DNA reads TGTGCCAGCAGCTTAAAGTTAGCGGGCCCCATTAGCACAGATACGCAGTATTTT.

The V call is TRBV9, the J call TRBJ1-1, with no clear D. The germline CDR1 and CDR2 sequences are SGDLS and YYNGEE. V lost 0 bases to trimming and J lost 3 bases, with 9 bases between them. The CDR3 totals 14 residues. DNA for the CDR3: TGTGCCAGCAGCGTAGGGGCCAGTTACACTGAAGCTTTCTTT. Translation: CASSVGASYTEAFF.

Only a few counts were recorded for this clonotype. The CDR3 here is CASRAPASTDTQYF. CDR3 in DNA: TGTGCCAGCAGGGCCCCAGCCAGCACAGATACGCAGTATTTT. The V gene is TRBV7-9, the J gene TRBJ2-3; D is unclear. Germline CDR1 is SEHNR and CDR2 is FQNEAQ (reference sequence). The CDR3 is made up of 14 amino acids. The germline V and J ends were trimmed by 6 bases and 0 bases, with 10 bases remaining between them.

This clonotype was seen only a few times. The genes are TRBV29-1 and TRBJ2-7; 7 bases align to TRBD2. The germline V gene encodes CDR1 SQVTM and CDR2 ANQGSEA. The CDR3 is 13 residues long. V lost 4 bases and J lost 3; bases outside the gene matches: 6. CDR3 in amino acids: CSVGIGEGYEQYF. The CDR3, as DNA: TGCAGCGTTGGGATTGGGGAGGGCTACGAGCAGTACTTC.

This clonotype was recorded many times. The genes are TRBV20-1 and TRBJ1-6, with a possible D match to TRBD1 (6 bases). The CDR3 has 17 residues. CDR1 and CDR2 (germline): DFQATT, SNEGSKA (reference sequence). V shed 0 bases and J shed 7 bases, with 19 bases lying between them. The CDR3 loop is CSARDHQWGRENSPLHF. CDR3 sequence (DNA): TGCAGTGCTAGAGATCATCAGTGGGGGCGTGAGAATTCACCCCTCCACTTT.

This clonotype was detected many times. This sequence joins TRBV20-1 and TRBJ2-5; 14 bases agree with TRBD2. V dropped 1 base and J dropped 3; count of bases not matched to a gene: 7. The CDR3 consists of 17 residues. The germline V gene encodes CDR1 DFQATT and CDR2 SNEGSKA (reference sequence). The CDR3 spells CSARVSGGLAGEETQYF. DNA for the CDR3: TGCAGTGCTAGAGTATCTGGGGGACTAGCGGGAGAAGAGACCCAGTACTTC.

This clonotype was recorded at least ten times. The gene calls are TRBV11-2 and TRBJ2-2, with 9 positions matching TRBD1. In germline, CDR1 is SGHAT, CDR2 FQNNGV. This CDR3 contains 15 residues. Trimming removed 4 bases from V and 0 bases from J; junction bases left unmatched: 0. The CDR3 loop is CASSWDRANTGELFF. DNA of the CDR3: TGTGCCAGCAGCTGGGACAGGGCGAACACCGGGGAGCTGTTTTTT.

The table lists this clonotype with a few counts. The genes are TRBV19 and TRBJ1-5; possible D gene TRBD1, 5 bases. V shed 11 bases and J shed 6 bases, with 14 bases lying between them. This CDR3 has 12 residues. The germline CDR1 and CDR2 sequences are LNHDA and SQIVND (reference sequence). The CDR3, as DNA: TGTGCCTCCTCGGCCGGGGGTCAGCCCCAGCATTTT. Residues: CASSAGGQPQHF.

This clonotype was detected a few times. The gene calls are TRBV6-2 or TRBV6-3 and TRBJ2-2, with TRBD1 matching over 10 bases. The germline gives CDR1 MNHEY, CDR2 SVGEGT. The CDR3 length is 16 residues. The V segment lost 5 bases and the J segment 2 bases; nucleotides outside the gene matches: 5. CDR3 residues: CASSRQGALNTGELFF. As DNA, the CDR3 is TGTGCCAGCAGTCGACAGGGGGCCTTAAACACCGGGGAGCTGTTTTTT.

This clonotype was seen many times. The chain carries TRBV13 and TRBJ2-3, with 11 bases aligning to TRBD2. The CDR3 runs to 16 residues. V was pared by 4 bases and J by 5 bases, with 8 bases of the junction left unmatched. CDR1 and CDR2 (germline): PRHDT, FYEKMQ (reference sequence). The CDR3 is CASSSGLAAVRDTQYF. The DNA for the CDR3 is TGTGCCAGCAGCTCGGGACTAGCGGCAGTCCGAGATACGCAGTATTTT.

This clonotype was observed a handful of times. This rearrangement joins TRBV15 to TRBJ2-2, with D possibly being TRBD2 (5 bases). This CDR3 is built from 19 residues. Germline-derived CDR1 and CDR2 are LNHNV and YYDKDF (reference sequence). V lost 1 base and J lost 7, with 25 bases in between. This CDR3 is CATSRAGGKGGPLDGELFF. For the CDR3, the DNA is TGTGCCACCAGCAGAGCCGGAGGAAAGGGCGGCCCGTTAGACGGGGAGCTGTTTTTT.

The V call is TRBV5-1, the J call TRBJ2-3; D gene ambiguous. The ends were cut back, 3 bases at V and 0 bases at J, with 14 bases in the middle. Germline loops: CDR1 SGHRS, CDR2 YFSETQ. The CDR3 totals 16 residues. The CDR3 coding sequence is TGCGCCAGCAGCTCCCTATTTGCCCCTAGCACAGATACGCAGTATTTT. Translated: CASSSLFAPSTDTQYF.

This clonotype was counted at least ten times. V gene TRBV28 combines with J gene TRBJ2-7; 7 nucleotides line up with TRBD1. Per the germline V gene, CDR1 is MDHEN and CDR2 is SYDVKM. The CDR3 length is 16 residues. V lost 6 bases to trimming and J lost 1 base; unmatched junction nucleotides: 12. The CDR3 spells CASRPDLRDSSYEQYF. The CDR3 DNA reads as TGTGCCAGCAGACCTGATCTCCGGGACAGTTCCTACGAGCAGTACTTC.

The chain recombines TRBV9 with TRBJ2-5; D is unclear. Germline loops: CDR1 SGDLS, CDR2 YYNGEE. Between the trimmed V and J ends, which lost 0 bases and 5 bases, there was a span of 17 bases. The CDR3 is made up of 16 amino acids. The CDR3 region is CASSVEKGYGWETQYF. CDR3 DNA sequence: TGTGCCAGCAGCGTAGAAAAGGGATACGGGTGGGAGACCCAGTACTTC.

The J gene is TRBJ2-1, the V gene TRBV20-1; the match to TRBD2 covers 8 bases. The CDR3 has 15 amino acids. Germline V gives CDR1 DFQATT, CDR2 SNEGSKA (reference sequence). With 6 bases clipped from V and 2 bases from J, the junction kept 9 bases outside the gene matches. This CDR3 is CSALSGTRAYNEQFF. Written as DNA, the CDR3 is TGCAGTGCACTTTCCGGGACTAGGGCCTACAATGAGCAGTTCTTC.

V is TRBV6-5 and J is TRBJ2-5; TRBD1 or TRBD2 may be the D gene (5 bases each). The CDR3 is 13 residues long. Per the germline V gene, CDR1 is MNHEY and CDR2 is SVGAGI. V gave up 6 bases and J gave up 4 bases, with 12 bases separating them. CDR3 sequence: CASRTPGAETQYF. In nucleotides, the CDR3 is TGTGCCAGCAGGACCCCCGGGGCAGAGACCCAGTACTTC.

The chain recombines TRBV19 with TRBJ2-2; 9 positions match TRBD1. CDR3 size: 16 residues. V dropped 6 bases and J dropped 5; count of bases not matched to a gene: 10. Germline V gene lookup returns CDR1 LNHDA and CDR2 SQIVND (reference sequence). The CDR3: CASSRPWGQGTGELFF. The CDR3 nucleotides read TGTGCCAGTAGCCGACCCTGGGGACAGGGTACCGGGGAGCTGTTTTTT.

This chain uses TRBV20-1 with TRBJ2-3; 8 bases map to TRBD1. The CDR3 is made up of 14 amino acids. J was trimmed by 3 bases and V by 6 bases; bases with no gene match: 8. Germline V lookup: CDR1 DFQATT, CDR2 SNEGSKA (reference sequence). The CDR3 reads CSATDRGSTDTQYF. CDR3 nucleotides: TGCAGTGCCACCGACAGGGGATCAACAGATACGCAGTATTTT.

The CDR3 spells CASSGDTGAYEQYF. For the CDR3, the DNA is TGTGCCAGCAGTGGGGACACTGGTGCCTACGAGCAGTACTTC. This sequence joins TRBV25-1 and TRBJ2-7; TRBD1 is a possible D gene (6 bases). The CDR3 has 14 residues. The germline gives CDR1 MGHDK, CDR2 SYGVNS. V was clipped by 4 bases and J by 2 bases, with 12 bases between them.

This clonotype showed up just a few times. The chain links TRBV7-9 to TRBJ2-5; the D gene is possibly TRBD1 (6 bases). The V and J ends lost 4 bases and 5 bases respectively, with 23 bases between them. CDR1 is SEHNR, CDR2 FQNEAQ, per germline (reference sequence). The CDR3 runs 17 residues. The CDR3, as DNA: TGTGCCAGCAGCTCCCAGGGGCAGGGTTTTTACGGGGAGACCCAGTACTTC. This codes for CASSSQGQGFYGETQYF.

The chain recombines TRBV6-5 with TRBJ2-7, with 10 bases matching TRBD1. CDR3 size: 14 residues. CDR1 is MNHEY, CDR2 SVGAGI, per germline. After removal of 5 bases from V and 4 bases from J, the junction contained 5 bases not matched to a gene. CDR3 sequence: CASSNDRGLYEQYF. The CDR3 nucleotides read TGTGCCAGCAGTAACGACAGGGGGCTTTACGAGCAGTACTTC.

The chain couples TRBV27 to TRBJ1-5; D might be TRBD1 (6 bases). The CDR3 sequence is 13 residues long. Germline lookup yields CDR1 MNHEY and CDR2 SMNVEV (reference sequence). V was pared by 6 bases and J by 5 bases, with 11 bases between. The CDR3 protein is CASSPDRYQPQHF. Written as DNA, the CDR3 is TGTGCCAGCAGCCCAGACAGGTATCAGCCCCAGCATTTT.

The V gene is TRBV20-1, the J gene TRBJ2-2; TRBD1 is a possible D gene (5 bases). Germline CDR1 and CDR2: DFQATT and SNEGSKA (reference sequence). The CDR3 is made up of 12 amino acids. CDR3 DNA sequence: TGCAGCTCCCAGGGGAACACCGGGGAGCTGTTTTTT. This encodes CSSQGNTGELFF.

This clonotype was seen many times. The chain joins TRBV9 to TRBJ2-2; 10 positions match TRBD2. The CDR3 loop spans 17 amino acids. V lost 5 bases and J lost 3; bases outside the gene matches: 10. Germline lookup yields CDR1 SGDLS and CDR2 YYNGEE. This CDR3 is CASSAAGGPGYTGELFF. The CDR3 DNA reads as TGTGCCAGCAGTGCAGCGGGAGGGCCGGGATACACCGGGGAGCTGTTTTTT. The full variable domain, completed using reference TRBV9 and TRBJ2-2, is DSGVTQTPKHLITATGQRVTLRCSPRSGDLSVYWYQQSLDQGLQFLIQYYNGEERAKGNILERFSAQQFPDLHSELNLSSLELGDSALYFCASSAAGGPGYTGELFFGEGSRLTVL.

This clonotype appeared many times. The chain recombines TRBV5-1 with TRBJ2-1, with TRBD2 identical over 14 bases. Germline V gives CDR1 SGHRS, CDR2 YFSETQ. The J segment lost 9 bases and the V segment lost 2 bases, leaving 10 bases of the junction unmatched. The CDR3 has 17 residues. Here the CDR3 reads CASSFRSTSGGAVEQFF. The DNA of the CDR3 is TGCGCCAGCAGCTTCCGATCGACTAGCGGGGGGGCCGTTGAGCAGTTCTTC.

The sample holds a few counts of this clonotype. The chain combines TRBV3-1 with TRBJ2-2, with a weak D call TRBD2 (6 bases). The CDR3 runs to 16 residues. The germline V and J ends were trimmed by 4 bases and 6 bases, with 18 bases remaining between them. Germline V gives CDR1 LGHDT, CDR2 YNNKEL (reference sequence). This chain's CDR3 is CASSRRTSSGAGELFF. The CDR3 nucleotides are TGTGCCAGCAGCCGCAGAACTAGTAGCGGTGCCGGGGAGCTGTTTTTT.

This clonotype was recorded at least ten times. CDR3 sequence reads: CASSQNRGRRDEQFF. The DNA of the CDR3 is TGTGCCAGCAGCCAAAACAGGGGGCGCAGGGATGAGCAGTTCTTC. The chain combines TRBV14 with TRBJ2-1, with 9 bases that match TRBD1. The V gene end was trimmed by 2 bases and the J gene end by 8 bases; junction bases not matched to a gene: 7. Germline V gene data show CDR1 as SGHDN and CDR2 as FVKESK. The CDR3 is made up of 15 amino acids.

At least ten counts were recorded for this clonotype. The rearrangement joins TRBV29-1 to TRBJ2-5; perhaps TRBD2 as D (5 bases). The CDR3 spans 13 residues. The germline V gene encodes CDR1 SQVTM and CDR2 ANQGSEA. Trimming shortened V by 4 bases and J by 4 bases, and 13 bases separated the two germline ends. CDR3 sequence reads: CSVVRGNGETQYF. The CDR3 nucleotides are TGCAGCGTTGTAAGAGGGAACGGAGAGACCCAGTACTTC. Based on the CDR3 plus reference TRBV29-1 and TRBJ2-5, the full variable domain is SAVISQKPSRDICQRGTSLTIQCQVDSQVTMMFWYRQQPGQSLTLIATANQGSEATYESGFVIDKFPISRPNLTFSTLTVSNMSPEDSSIYLCSVVRGNGETQYFGPGTRLLVL.

This clonotype showed up just a few times. This sequence joins TRBV2 and TRBJ2-1; D tentatively reads TRBD1 or TRBD2 (6 bases each). The CDR3 is 16 residues long. The germline gives CDR1 SNHLY, CDR2 FYNNEI. V was clipped by 1 base and J by 0 bases, with 10 bases between them. CDR3 nucleotides: TGTGCCAGCAGTGAAGAGGGGGGCGGCTCCTACAATGAGCAGTTCTTC. It encodes CASSEEGGGSYNEQFF.

This clonotype has more than one count but fewer than ten. The rearrangement joins TRBV2 to TRBJ2-3, with 11 bases identical to TRBD2. This CDR3 is 14 amino acids long. Trimming removed 8 bases from V and 6 bases from J; junction bases left unmatched: 7. Germline lookup yields CDR1 SNHLY and CDR2 FYNNEI. CDR3 DNA: TGTGCCAGCGGGCCGACTAGCGGGGCGGATACGCAGTATTTT. The encoded protein is CASGPTSGADTQYF.